These 9 T cell receptor beta chains were all obtained from the same sample, sequenced in a study of PD-L1 blockade in urothelial cancer. The method was immunoSEQ multiplex PCR; TCRdb's version includes in-frame clones alone and lacks a portion of them. The data show some 25,000 clones, almost 85% seen once. Sequenced material: PBMCs, taken around atezolizumab (anti-PD-L1) treatment. The receptor source for this set is a man aged 65 to 79 with urothelial cancer.

The rearrangement uses TRBV9 and TRBJ2-2, with D unclear. Germline values: CDR1 SGDLS, CDR2 YYNGEE. This CDR3 has 12 residues. V lost 5 bases and J 2 bases, leaving 4 bases between the germline ends. The CDR3 coding sequence is TGTGCCAGCAGACTCAACACCGGGGAGCTGTTTTTT. Translation: CASRLNTGELFF.

This clone was observed a few times. The rearrangement joins TRBV5-1 to TRBJ2-1; TRBD2 matches 9 bases. The CDR3 runs to 15 residues. CDR1 is SGHRS and CDR2 is YFSETQ in the germline V gene. V lost 0 bases to trimming and J lost 3 bases; unmatched junction nucleotides: 1. CDR3 sequence reads: CASSLGSGSYNEQFF. CDR3 in DNA: TGCGCCAGCAGCTTGGGTAGCGGGAGCTACAATGAGCAGTTCTTC. The variable domain in full, with the rest retrieved from reference TRBV5-1 and TRBJ2-1, is KAGVTQTPRYLIKTRGQQVTLSCSPISGHRSVSWYQQTPGQGLQFLFEYFSETQRNKGNFPGRFSGRQFSNSRSEMNVSTLELGDSALYLCASSLGSGSYNEQFFGPGTRLTVL.

The V call is TRBV5-1, the J call TRBJ2-3; D call uncertain. V was cut by 4 bases and J by 1 base, with 10 bases left in between. The CDR3 runs 14 residues. Per the germline V gene, CDR1 is SGHRS and CDR2 is YFSETQ. In nucleotides, the CDR3 is TGCGCCAGCAGCATACAAGTCCGCACAGATACGCAGTATTTT. Translation: CASSIQVRTDTQYF. Based on the CDR3 plus reference TRBV5-1 and TRBJ2-3, the full variable domain is KAGVTQTPRYLIKTRGQQVTLSCSPISGHRSVSWYQQTPGQGLQFLFEYFSETQRNKGNFPGRFSGRQFSNSRSEMNVSTLELGDSALYLCASSIQVRTDTQYFGPGTRLTVL.

The V gene is TRBV6-5, the J gene TRBJ2-4, with D perhaps TRBD2 (6 bases). Trimming took 7 bases from V and 8 from J, leaving 18 bases between them. Germline CDR1 and CDR2: MNHEY and SVGAGI. CDR3 length: 14 amino acids. The CDR3, as DNA: TGTGCCAGCAACGAGGAGGGGAGTACGGACATTCAGTACTTC. Translation: CASNEEGSTDIQYF.

The rearrangement uses TRBV5-4 and TRBJ1-2, with D maybe TRBD1 (5 bases). Germline V gene sequence: CDR1 SGHNT, CDR2 YYREEE (reference sequence). This CDR3 has 16 amino acids. V shed 0 bases and J shed 3 bases, with 15 bases lying between them. The CDR3 DNA reads as TGTGCCAGCAGCTTGGAGTCGGGCAGGGAGGACTATGGCTACACCTTC. It yields the protein CASSLESGREDYGYTF.

The V gene is TRBV10-2, the J gene TRBJ2-1; TRBD2 aligns across 8 bases. The CDR3 is made up of 14 amino acids. Germline assignment: CDR1 WSHSY and CDR2 SAAADI. The V and J ends lost 0 bases and 11 bases, in that order; junction bases with no gene match: 6. The CDR3 DNA follows: TGCGCCAGCAGTGAGTCAAGCGGGAGCTACCAGCAGTTCTTC. It specifies CASSESSGSYQQFF.

In its sample, this clone was seen once. The V and J genes are TRBV11-2 and TRBJ2-5; possibly TRBD2 for D (6 bases). CDR1 SGHAT and CDR2 FQNNGV come from the germline V gene. V was cut by 5 bases and J by 4 bases, with 14 bases left in between. The CDR3 loop spans 14 amino acids. Here the CDR3 reads CASSPRLVLETQYF. CDR3 nucleotide sequence: TGTGCCAGCAGCCCCCGACTAGTTCTAGAGACCCAGTACTTC.

V gene TRBV30 combines with J gene TRBJ1-5; D not certain. The V end was cut by 2 bases, the J end by 6 bases, with 11 bases between. Germline values: CDR1 GTSNPN, CDR2 SVGIG (reference sequence). CDR3 length: 13 amino acids. The CDR3 is CAWSLTAGQPQHF. The CDR3, as DNA: TGTGCCTGGAGTCTAACAGCGGGTCAGCCCCAGCATTTT.

V gene TRBV28 combines with J gene TRBJ1-2, with unresolved D. The germline V gene encodes CDR1 MDHEN and CDR2 SYDVKM. Trimming took off 10 bases at V and 5 bases at J, with 11 bases between the two ends. The CDR3 sequence is 11 residues long. CDR3 sequence (DNA): TGTGCCACCAGCATAACTTATGGCTACACCTTC. Protein product: CATSITYGYTF.